This passage covers 5 T cell receptor beta chains from one sample sequenced in a study of T cells after yellow fever vaccination. TCRdb re-analysed the 5' RACE reads in MiXCR, keeping a single row per CDR3 protein. Of about 400,000 distinct CDR3 sequences detected, over 5% appear once; the ten largest clones hold over 14%. This material consisted of PBMCs, taken 5 days after the yellow fever booster vaccination. Every receptor here comes from a man aged 25-40 years who received the YFV17D yellow fever vaccine.

A few counts support this clonotype. CDR3 sequence: CASSRDLSDTQYF. DNA of the CDR3: TGTGCCAGCAGTAGGGACCTCTCAGATACGCAGTATTTT. The gene calls are TRBV6-2 or TRBV6-3 and TRBJ2-3, with D perhaps TRBD1 or TRBD2 (5 bases each). CDR1 is MNHEY, CDR2 SVGEGT, per germline. The germline V and J ends were trimmed by 5 bases and 4 bases, with 10 bases remaining between them. This CDR3 is 13 amino acids long.

The chain carries TRBV12-3 or TRBV12-4 and TRBJ1-5; D possibly corresponds to TRBD1 (5 bases). The V end lost 7 bases, the J end lost 11 bases, and 9 bases lay between the germline ends. The CDR3 is 10 residues long. Here the CDR3 DNA reads TGTGCCAGCATGGGGCGGTCCCAGCATTTT. Its protein product is CASMGRSQHF.

This clonotype occurred many times. V usage is TRBV5-1 and J usage is TRBJ1-1, with TRBD1 matching over 9 bases. The trim removed 4 bases at V and 6 bases at J, leaving 10 bases unmatched. This CDR3 has 15 residues. CDR1 is SGHRS and CDR2 is YFSETQ in the germline V gene. The DNA of the CDR3 is TGCGCCAGCAGCCGAAGACAGGGGGTGAATTCTGAAGCTTTCTTT. Translated: CASSRRQGVNSEAFF.

This clonotype was seen ten or more times. The V call is TRBV15, the J call TRBJ2-5; 10 nucleotides match TRBD1. CDR1 is LNHNV, CDR2 YYDKDF, per germline (reference sequence). V trimming: 5 bases; J trimming: 1 base; junction bases outside the gene matches: 4. This CDR3 is built from 15 residues. CDR3 nucleotide sequence: TGTGCCACCAGCGTCCGGACAGGGGGCCAAGAGACCCAGTACTTC. It translates to CATSVRTGGQETQYF. Combining the CDR3 with reference TRBV15 and TRBJ2-5 gives the whole variable domain DAMVIQNPRYQVTQFGKPVTLSCSQTLNHNVMYWYQQKSSQAPKLLFHYYDKDFNNEADTPDNFQSRRPNTSFCFLDIRSPGLGDTAMYLCATSVRTGGQETQYFGPGTRLLVL.

At least ten counts were recorded for this clonotype. CDR3 nucleotide sequence: TGTGCCAGCATCACCGGGACAGAAGATGGCTACACCTTC. Its translation is CASITGTEDGYTF. The J gene is TRBJ1-2, the V gene TRBV5-5, with TRBD1 identical over 7 bases. Germline CDR1 and CDR2: SGHKS and YYEKEE (reference sequence). The CDR3 is 13 residues long. The V gene end was trimmed by 6 bases and the J gene end by 6 bases; junction bases not matched to a gene: 8.